The next 19 T cell receptor beta chains were all read from a single sample in a study of cytomegalovirus exposure and HLA in healthy donors. 60 Vbeta and 13 Jbeta primers were used in PCR. Only in-frame clones appear in the TCRdb table, and some are missing; sequencing was by immunoSEQ multiplex PCR. The top ten hold approximately 3% of the sample, which has 50,000 or so clones, approximately 81% seen once. Sequenced input: PBMCs. The receptors originated from a woman aged 18-29 years in good health and CMV-seronegative.

A few counts support this clone. The genes are TRBV5-1 and TRBJ1-1, with D possibly being TRBD1 (6 bases). The V end lost 4 bases, the J end lost 4 bases, and 14 bases lay between the germline ends. Germline lookup yields CDR1 SGHRS and CDR2 YFSETQ. This CDR3 comprises 14 residues. The chain's CDR3 is CASSVDRLSTEAFF. The CDR3 nucleotides read TGCGCCAGCAGCGTAGACAGGTTGAGCACTGAAGCTTTCTTT.

On this clone: Within the sample, other DNA sequences also encode this same CDR3. CDR3 protein: CASSLSYSNQPQHF. CDR3 DNA sequence: TGTGCCAGCAGTTTATCGTATAGCAATCAGCCCCAGCATTTT. This rearrangement joins TRBV27 to TRBJ1-5; D is uncertain. V shed 0 bases and J shed 0 bases, with 3 bases lying between them. This CDR3 spans 14 amino acids. Germline V gene data show CDR1 as MNHEY and CDR2 as SMNVEV (reference sequence).

This clone turned up a few times. One junction end disagrees with the germline gene, perhaps due to a read error. The J gene is TRBJ2-4, the V gene TRBV2; tentatively, D is TRBD2 (5 bases). The germline CDR1 and CDR2 sequences are SNHLY and FYNNEI. The CDR3 sequence is 13 residues long. DNA of the CDR3: TGTGCCAGCCACGGGGATGTTGTGAACAGTCAGTACTTC. Its translation: CASHGDVVNSQYF.

The CDR3 spells CASRKGAGANVLTF. The DNA for the CDR3 is TGCGCCAGCCGTAAGGGGGCCGGGGCCAACGTCCTGACTTTC. The chain carries TRBV5-1 and TRBJ2-6, with 7 bases fitting TRBD1. Unmatched junction bases numbered 5, after V lost 7 bases and J lost 4 bases. Germline V gives CDR1 SGHRS, CDR2 YFSETQ. The CDR3 has 14 amino acids.

The chain's CDR3 is CASSERGSSYNSPLHF. CDR3 in DNA: TGTGCCAGCAGCGAGAGAGGGAGCTCCTATAATTCACCCCTCCACTTT. The chain carries TRBV9 and TRBJ1-6, with D hard to call. This CDR3 is 16 amino acids long. The V gene lost 3 bases and the J gene lost 0 bases, with 10 bases spanning the gap. CDR1 SGDLS and CDR2 YYNGEE come from the germline V gene.

This rearrangement joins TRBV4-1 to TRBJ1-5; no clear D gene. The CDR3 is 14 residues long. Per germline, CDR1 MGHRA and CDR2 YSYEKL. Deletions cut 0 bases from V and 11 bases from J, with 14 bases between. CDR3 coding DNA: TGCGCCAGCAGCCAAGAGGAGACGTCGATAGCCCAGCATTTT. This translates into CASSQEETSIAQHF.

Note on this clone: One junction end does not reproduce the germline sequence, and a read error may be involved. The genes are TRBV7-7 and TRBJ2-6; 8 positions agree with TRBD1. The CDR3 is made up of 20 amino acids. Germline V lookup: CDR1 SSHAT, CDR2 FNYEAQ (reference sequence). The CDR3 DNA sequence: TGTGCTAGCAGCTTAGAAGGGACAGGCCCTCCAAACTCTGGGGCCAACGTCCTGACTTTC. Its protein product is CASSLEGTGPPNSGANVLTF.

The V and J genes are TRBV9 and TRBJ2-3, with 10 bases aligning to TRBD1. From germline, CDR1 is SGDLS and CDR2 YYNGEE. With V trimmed by 0 bases and J by 6 bases, 7 bases remained unmatched. CDR3 length: 16 amino acids. The CDR3 coding sequence is TGTGCCAGCAGCGTAGCGGCGGGACAGGGGCTGGATACGCAGTATTTT. This translates into CASSVAAGQGLDTQYF.

This chain joins TRBV28 and TRBJ2-3; D is perhaps TRBD1 (6 bases). Germline V gene sequence: CDR1 MDHEN, CDR2 SYDVKM. The length of the CDR3 is 15 residues. Trimming took off 7 bases at V and 4 bases at J, with 18 bases between the two ends. CDR3 region: CASIEQGLRADTQYF. The CDR3 DNA reads TGTGCCAGCATTGAACAGGGTCTACGTGCAGATACGCAGTATTTT.

This sequence joins TRBV11-2 and TRBJ2-5; no definite D call. The CDR3 length is 13 residues. In germline, CDR1 is SGHAT, CDR2 FQNNGV. V lost 2 bases and J 5 bases, leaving 9 bases between the germline ends. DNA for the CDR3: TGTGCCAGCAGCTTAAGCCTAGGCGAGACCCAGTACTTC. Encoded protein: CASSLSLGETQYF. Full variable domain (remainder filled in from reference TRBV11-2 and TRBJ2-5): EAGVAQSPRYKIIEKRQSVAFWCNPISGHATLYWYQQILGQGPKLLIQFQNNGVVDDSQLPKDRFSAERLKGVDSTLKIQPAKLEDSAVYLCASSLSLGETQYFGPGTRLLVL.

To note about this clone: The sample holds other DNA sequences that translate to the same CDR3. The V call is TRBV7-6, the J call TRBJ2-1, with 10 bases lining up with TRBD2. Unmatched junction bases numbered 3, after V lost 5 bases and J lost 5 bases. This CDR3 has 14 amino acids. Germline loops: CDR1 SGHVS, CDR2 FNYEAQ. The CDR3 reads CASSPSGSHNEQFF. The CDR3 DNA sequence: TGTGCCAGCAGCCCTAGCGGGAGCCACAATGAGCAGTTCTTC.

The CDR3 protein is CASSSLAGGGGTDTQYF. The CDR3 nucleotides read TGTGCCAGCAGCTCACTAGCGGGAGGTGGGGGGACAGATACGCAGTATTTT. V is TRBV11-2 and J is TRBJ2-3; 12 bases fit TRBD2. This CDR3 comprises 17 residues. V shed 4 bases, J shed 3 bases, and the junction held 8 bases outside the gene matches. CDR1 and CDR2 (germline): SGHAT, FQNNGV.

Turning to this clone: This specimen includes other DNA sequences encoding the same CDR3. The V and J genes are TRBV7-3 and TRBJ2-3; 11 nucleotides line up with TRBD2. The trim removed 5 bases at V and 0 bases at J, leaving 4 bases unmatched. From germline, CDR1 is SGHTA and CDR2 FQGTGA. This CDR3 region has 16 residues. In DNA form, the CDR3 reads TGTGCCAGCAGCCTAGCTAGCGGGGGGAGCACAGATACGCAGTATTTT. Translating it yields CASSLASGGSTDTQYF.

The CDR3 bases are TGTGCCAGCAGTCGCGGGAGTTTGTCAGATACGCAGTATTTT. Translated: CASSRGSLSDTQYF. V and J are TRBV4-2 and TRBJ2-3; 7 bases agree with TRBD2. This CDR3 has 14 amino acids. Germline V gene data show CDR1 as LGHNA and CDR2 as YNFKEQ. Germline trimming cut 6 bases from V and 4 bases from J; bases unmatched to any gene: 7.

V and J are TRBV30 and TRBJ2-7, with 11 bases identical to TRBD1. With 8 bases clipped from V and 1 base from J, the junction kept 10 bases outside the gene matches. This CDR3 has 15 residues. CDR1 is GTSNPN and CDR2 is SVGIG in the germline V gene (reference sequence). CDR3 protein: CARSTGTGGSYEQYF. CDR3 bases: TGTGCCCGTTCAACCGGGACAGGGGGTTCCTACGAGCAGTACTTC.

The J gene is TRBJ2-7, the V gene TRBV5-1, with D perhaps matching TRBD1 (6 bases). Germline V gene data show CDR1 as SGHRS and CDR2 as YFSETQ. Trimming removed 0 bases at V and 2 bases at J, with 9 bases between. CDR3 length: 14 residues. CDR3 nucleotide sequence: TGCGCCAGCAGCTTGGAGGCAGGGGCCTACGAGCAGTACTTC. It codes for CASSLEAGAYEQYF.

The count of this clone is one. The rearrangement links TRBV29-1 to TRBJ2-6, with TRBD2 identical over 8 bases. CDR1 and CDR2 from the germline V gene are SQVTM and ANQGSEA. There are 18 residues in the CDR3. The J segment lost 0 bases and the V segment lost 0 bases, leaving 7 bases of the junction unmatched. The CDR3 nucleotides are TGCAGCGTTGAAGATCGGGAGGGTAGGGCCTCTGGGGCCAACGTCCTGACTTTC. It encodes CSVEDREGRASGANVLTF.

The J gene is TRBJ2-1, the V gene TRBV18, with 7 bases aligning to TRBD2. The germline gives CDR1 KGHSH, CDR2 LQKENI. The trim removed 0 bases at V and 4 bases at J, leaving 6 bases unmatched. The CDR3 runs to 16 residues. The CDR3 DNA reads TGTGCCAGCTCACCACCGAACACGGGGGGATACAATGAGCAGTTCTTC. It specifies CASSPPNTGGYNEQFF.

The V and J genes are TRBV7-9 and TRBJ2-1; 7 bases fit TRBD2. The V gene end was trimmed by 1 base and the J gene end by 7 bases; junction bases not matched to a gene: 10. Germline V gene lookup returns CDR1 SEHNR and CDR2 FQNEAQ (reference sequence). The CDR3 consists of 16 residues. Written as DNA, the CDR3 is TGTGCCAGCAGCTTAGTGACTAGCCGGGCGCGGAATGAGCAGTTCTTC. This gives the protein CASSLVTSRARNEQFF. Supplemented by reference TRBV7-9 and TRBJ2-1, the full variable domain reads DTGVSQNPRHKITKRGQNVTFRCDPISEHNRLYWYRQTLGQGPEFLTYFQNEAQLEKSRLLSDRFSAERPKGSFSTLEIQRTEQGDSAMYLCASSLVTSRARNEQFFGPGTRLTVL.